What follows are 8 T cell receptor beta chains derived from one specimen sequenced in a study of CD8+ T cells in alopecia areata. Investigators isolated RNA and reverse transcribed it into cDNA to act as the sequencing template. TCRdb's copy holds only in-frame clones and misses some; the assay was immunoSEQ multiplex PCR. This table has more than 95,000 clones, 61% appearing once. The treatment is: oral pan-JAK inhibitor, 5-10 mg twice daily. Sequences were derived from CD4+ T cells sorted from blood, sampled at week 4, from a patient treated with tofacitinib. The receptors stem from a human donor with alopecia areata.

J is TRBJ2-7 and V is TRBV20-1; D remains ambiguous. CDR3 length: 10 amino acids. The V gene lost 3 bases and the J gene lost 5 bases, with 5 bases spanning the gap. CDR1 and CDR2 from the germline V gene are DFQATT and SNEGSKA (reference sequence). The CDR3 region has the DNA TGCAGTGCTAGTTCGCACGAGCAGTACTTC. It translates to CSASSHEQYF.

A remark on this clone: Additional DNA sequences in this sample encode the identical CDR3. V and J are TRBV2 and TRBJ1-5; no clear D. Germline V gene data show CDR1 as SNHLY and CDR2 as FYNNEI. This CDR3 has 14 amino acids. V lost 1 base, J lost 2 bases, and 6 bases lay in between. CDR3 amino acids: CASSEGRGNQPQHF. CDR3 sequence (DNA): TGTGCCAGCAGTGAAGGGAGAGGCAATCAGCCCCAGCATTTT. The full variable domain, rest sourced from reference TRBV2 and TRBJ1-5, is EPEVTQTPSHQVTQMGQEVILRCVPISNHLYFYWYRQILGQKVEFLVSFYNNEISEKSEIFDDQFSVERPDGSNFTLKIRSTKLEDSAMYFCASSEGRGNQPQHFGDGTRLSIL.

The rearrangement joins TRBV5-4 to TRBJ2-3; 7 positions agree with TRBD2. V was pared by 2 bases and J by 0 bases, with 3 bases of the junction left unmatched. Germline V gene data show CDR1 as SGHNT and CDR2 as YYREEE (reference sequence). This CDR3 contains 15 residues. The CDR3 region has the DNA TGTGCCAGCAGCTTAGCGGGGCGTAGCACAGATACGCAGTATTTT. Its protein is CASSLAGRSTDTQYF. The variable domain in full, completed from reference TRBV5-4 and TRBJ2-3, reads ETGVTQSPTHLIKTRGQQVTLRCSSQSGHNTVSWYQQALGQGPQFIFQYYREEENGRGNFPPRFSGLQFPNYSSELNVNALELDDSALYLCASSLAGRSTDTQYFGPGTRLTVL.

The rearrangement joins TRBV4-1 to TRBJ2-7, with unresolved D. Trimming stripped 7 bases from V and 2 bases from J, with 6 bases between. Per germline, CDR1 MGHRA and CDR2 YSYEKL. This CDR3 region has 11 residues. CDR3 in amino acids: CASKDPYEQYF. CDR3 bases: TGCGCCAGCAAAGATCCCTACGAGCAGTACTTC.

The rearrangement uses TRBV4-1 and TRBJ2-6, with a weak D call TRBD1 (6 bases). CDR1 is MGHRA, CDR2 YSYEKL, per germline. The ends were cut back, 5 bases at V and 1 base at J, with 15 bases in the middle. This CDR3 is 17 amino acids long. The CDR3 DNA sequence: TGCGCCAGCAGCGCCGGGACATCATCGTCTGGGGCCAACGTCCTGACTTTC. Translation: CASSAGTSSSGANVLTF.

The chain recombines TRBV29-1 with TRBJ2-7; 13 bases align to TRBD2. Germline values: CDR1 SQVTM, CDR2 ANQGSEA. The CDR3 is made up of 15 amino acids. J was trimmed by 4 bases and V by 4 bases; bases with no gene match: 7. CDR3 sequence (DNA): TGCAGCGTTGCCCCGACTAGCGGGGGGTTGTACGAGCAGTACTTC. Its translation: CSVAPTSGGLYEQYF.

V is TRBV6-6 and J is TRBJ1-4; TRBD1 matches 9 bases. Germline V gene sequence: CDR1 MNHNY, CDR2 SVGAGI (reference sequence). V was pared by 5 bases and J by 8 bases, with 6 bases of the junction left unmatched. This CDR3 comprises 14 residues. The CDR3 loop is CASSVQGAGEKLFF. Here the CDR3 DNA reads TGTGCCAGCAGTGTACAGGGGGCTGGGGAAAAACTGTTTTTT.

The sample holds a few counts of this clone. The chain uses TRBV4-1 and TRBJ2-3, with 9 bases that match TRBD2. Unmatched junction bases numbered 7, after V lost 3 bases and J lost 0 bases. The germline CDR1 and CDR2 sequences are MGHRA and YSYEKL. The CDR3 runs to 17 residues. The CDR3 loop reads CASSQGTSSTSTDTQYF. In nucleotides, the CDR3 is TGCGCCAGCAGCCAGGGGACTAGCTCGACTAGCACAGATACGCAGTATTTT.